This record looks at one TCR beta chain sequence and its context. Antigen unknown. The CDR3 totals 14 residues. Germline V gene sequence: CDR1 SGHNT, CDR2 YYREEE (reference sequence). V shed 4 bases and J shed 5 bases, with 16 bases lying between them. Authors' methods: With immunoSEQ giving junction-only sequences and no quality scores, filtering differed. Sequencing was performed with immunoSEQ multiplex PCR; in TCRdb, only in-frame clones are kept and a portion is missing. The V and J calls and the clone size are those of that table, but D and trimming were determined from the DNA. The sample lists under 2,000,000 clones; approximately 94% were seen once. CD45RO negativity and positive selection for CCR7 defined naive CD8 cells, a population that excluded terminally differentiated effector memory CD45RA+ cells. The data were taken from a study of shared clonotypes between healthy human individuals.

Findings and caveats of the study: Rarefaction gave evidence that sorted-subset sequencing remained incomplete despite large depth. In general, naive subsets displayed greater estimated richness than memory subsets did.

The receptor was isolated from a man younger than 35 in good health. Sequencing was carried out using naive CD8+ T cells sorted from blood. This chain uses TRBV5-4 with TRBJ2-7, with D unclear. The CDR3 reads CASSQKDGFHEQYF. CDR3 sequence (DNA): TGTGCCAGCAGCCAGAAGGACGGTTTCCACGAGCAGTACTTC.